This TCR beta chain appears in the sequencing data of a study of CD8 T cells in ankylosing spondylitis. It was by quantitative 5'-RACE with molecular barcodes that TCR beta libraries were made. TCRdb redid the calling of the 5' RACE reads with MiXCR, one entry per CDR3 protein. The sample carries 150,000 to 200,000 distinct CDR3 sequences, around 20% recorded once. The study's findings and limits: Researchers report that disease-linked clones proved CD8+ and relatively rare in peripheral blood. Ankylosing spondylitis blood appeared to carry a characteristic TCR beta motif of roughly eight highly homologous variants. Earlier authors reported some of these motif variants in reactive arthritis synovial fluid and blood.

CDR3 length: 14 amino acids. The germline CDR1 and CDR2 sequences are SNHLY and FYNNEI. Germline trimming cut 6 bases from V and 2 bases from J; bases unmatched to any gene: 3. On this clonotype itself: Antigen: not known. This may be a read error: a much more frequent sequence differs by one nucleotide.

This TCR derives from a male donor with ankylosing spondylitis or in good health (not recorded which). The chain uses TRBV2 and TRBJ2-2, with 7 positions matching TRBD1. The sequencing sample was made of blood, either unsorted or a sorted T cell fraction (not recorded which). The CDR3 loop is CASSWDRNTGELFF. DNA for the CDR3: TGTGCCAGCAGCTGGGACAGAAACACCGGGGAGCTGTTTTTT. The variable domain in full, with the rest retrieved from reference TRBV2 and TRBJ2-2, is EPEVTQTPSHQVTQMGQEVILRCVPISNHLYFYWYRQILGQKVEFLVSFYNNEISEKSEIFDDQFSVERPDGSNFTLKIRSTKLEDSAMYFCASSWDRNTGELFFGEGSRLTVL.